This TCR beta chain was obtained from a study of blood T cell repertoires in COVID-19. Study at large: PBMCs, B-cell-depleted T cells, or T cells provided the cDNA or gDNA that made up the material.

This CDR3 has 14 amino acids. V was clipped by 5 bases and J by 2 bases; unmatched bases: 5. Germline V gene data show CDR1 as SNHLY and CDR2 as FYNNEI. As handled by the study authors: Reference gene primers were amplified, and this amplification served to estimate nucleated cell counts. Generated by immunoSEQ multiplex PCR, the TCRdb table keeps only in-frame clones and is missing some. V, J and clone size derive from that table, while D and trimming were established from the DNA sequence. The repertoire has under 250,000 clones, around 82% of them found once; the top ten carry about 4.5%. The sequence came from an older woman with acute or convalescent COVID-19. J is TRBJ2-5 and V is TRBV2; 7 positions match TRBD1. The sequenced sample was peripheral blood. This CDR3 reads CASSLDRPQETQYF. The CDR3 region has the DNA TGTGCCAGCAGTCTGGACAGGCCGCAAGAGACCCAGTACTTC.